The sequence of this T cell receptor beta chain was determined in a study of blood T cell repertoires in COVID-19. Overall study: PBMCs, B-cell-depleted T cells, or T cells were the source of the cDNA or gDNA that made up the material.

Germline V gene sequence: CDR1 MNHNY, CDR2 SVGAGI (reference sequence). The V gene end was trimmed by 6 bases and the J gene end by 6 bases; junction bases not matched to a gene: 6. This CDR3 has 15 residues. This clone was seen just once. In the original analysis: It was from reference gene primer amplification that nucleated cell counts were estimated. The data were produced by immunoSEQ multiplex PCR, yet TCRdb's version contains in-frame clones alone and is incomplete. The V and J calls and clone size were taken over from that table, and D and trimming were inferred from the DNA. The repertoire holds under 60,000 clones, 85% to 95% seen once, with roughly 3.9% in the top ten.

The clonotype originates from a man aged 45-65 years with acute or convalescent COVID-19. The specimen sequenced was peripheral blood. V usage is TRBV6-6 and J usage is TRBJ2-2; 11 bases fit TRBD2. The CDR3 DNA follows: TGTGCCAGCAGCACTAGCGGGAGAGTCGCCGGGGAGCTGTTTTTT. This encodes CASSTSGRVAGELFF.